The 21 T cell receptor beta chains below were found in one sample sequenced in a study of blood T cell repertoires in COVID-19 (TCRdb year 2020). The method behind the library was the immunoSEQ multiplex PCR assay. TCRdb stores this immuneACCESS table with in-frame sequences only. Part of the clones is absent; in the studies checked, under half of the shortfall reflects unresolved V genes, and no reason is known for the rest. The sample data list 200,000 or so clones, and around 81% of these were observed just once. 7.5% of the sample rests with the top ten. The sequencing input was PBMCs or T cells enriched from blood (not recorded which). The receptors come from a man aged 40-50 years who had recovered from COVID-19.

The gene calls are TRBV5-1 and TRBJ1-1; tentatively, D is TRBD1 (6 bases). The V and J ends lost 0 bases and 5 bases respectively, with 11 bases between them. Per the germline V gene, CDR1 is SGHRS and CDR2 is YFSETQ. The CDR3 contains 14 residues. The chain's CDR3 is CASSLAGVFTEAFF. Written as DNA, the CDR3 is TGCGCCAGCAGCTTGGCAGGGGTCTTTACTGAAGCTTTCTTT.

The chain employs TRBV5-5 and TRBJ2-5; perhaps TRBD2 as D (6 bases). The CDR3 is 15 residues long. Germline V gene data show CDR1 as SGHKS and CDR2 as YYEKEE (reference sequence). The V and J ends lost 0 bases and 2 bases respectively, with 11 bases between them. The DNA for the CDR3 is TGTGCCAGCAGCTTGGTTAGCGGCGGACAAGAGACCCAGTACTTC. Its translation is CASSLVSGGQETQYF.

The chain recombines TRBV6-2 or TRBV6-3 with TRBJ1-1; D not resolved. V was pared by 1 base and J by 1 base, with 13 bases between. The CDR3 spans 16 residues. Germline assignment: CDR1 MNHEY and CDR2 SVGEGT. The CDR3 is CASSYFFPHSNTEAFF. The CDR3 coding sequence is TGTGCCAGCAGTTACTTTTTTCCCCACTCGAACACTGAAGCTTTCTTT.

This chain connects TRBV19 to TRBJ2-7; a weak D match, TRBD1 (5 bases). The CDR3 is made up of 14 amino acids. Trimming took off 1 base at V and 3 bases at J, with 10 bases between the two ends. The germline CDR1 and CDR2 sequences are LNHDA and SQIVND (reference sequence). The CDR3 coding sequence is TGTGCCAGTAGTATAGGGGGCAACAGCTACGAGCAGTACTTC. This gives the protein CASSIGGNSYEQYF.

V is TRBV18 and J is TRBJ1-2; D is unclear. In germline, CDR1 is KGHSH, CDR2 LQKENI. With 1 base removed from V and 6 bases from J, the gap between germline ends came to 15 bases. The CDR3 consists of 15 residues. CDR3 sequence reads: CASSPLSPGGDGYTF. CDR3 nucleotide sequence: TGTGCCAGCTCACCACTTTCACCGGGAGGAGATGGCTACACCTTC. Combining the CDR3 with reference TRBV18 and TRBJ1-2 gives the whole variable domain NAGVMQNPRHLVRRRGQEARLRCSPMKGHSHVYWYRQLPEEGLKFMVYLQKENIIDESGMPKERFSAEFPKEGPSILRIQQVVRGDSAAYFCASSPLSPGGDGYTFGSGTRLTVV.

The chain uses TRBV18 and TRBJ2-5, with 10 positions matching TRBD1. The J segment lost 5 bases and the V segment lost 0 bases, leaving 9 bases of the junction unmatched. Per the germline V gene, CDR1 is KGHSH and CDR2 is LQKENI. CDR3 size: 17 residues. This CDR3 is CASSPPARGQGKETQYF. The CDR3 DNA reads TGTGCCAGCTCACCACCCGCGAGGGGACAGGGGAAGGAGACCCAGTACTTC.

This rearrangement joins TRBV5-6 to TRBJ1-2; 11 nucleotides line up with TRBD1. V lost 4 bases and J lost 7; bases outside the gene matches: 12. There are 16 residues in the CDR3. CDR1 is SGHDT, CDR2 YYEEEE, per germline. The CDR3 nucleotides are TGTGCCAGCAGCCCGGGAGTCAGGACAGGGGGCCGTGGCTACACCTTC. This translates into CASSPGVRTGGRGYTF.

The rearrangement links TRBV7-8 to TRBJ1-5; D may be TRBD1 (5 bases). The CDR3 runs to 16 residues. Trimming removed 4 bases at V and 0 bases at J, with 13 bases between. The germline V gene encodes CDR1 SGHVS and CDR2 FQNEAQ. CDR3: CASSSGLQVSNQPQHF. DNA of the CDR3: TGTGCCAGCAGCTCCGGCTTACAGGTTAGCAATCAGCCCCAGCATTTT.

The chain joins TRBV4-2 to TRBJ1-1, with D hard to call. The CDR3 totals 15 residues. V dropped 4 bases and J dropped 4 bases, with 16 bases sitting between them. From germline, CDR1 is LGHNA and CDR2 YNFKEQ. DNA for the CDR3: TGTGCCAGCAGCCTTAGGGAGAGTGAGGGCACTGAAGCTTTCTTT. It codes for CASSLRESEGTEAFF.

V gene TRBV19 combines with J gene TRBJ1-4; a possible D gene is TRBD1 (5 bases). V lost 9 bases to trimming and J lost 7 bases, with 18 bases between them. The CDR3 extends over 14 amino acids. Germline-derived CDR1 and CDR2 are LNHDA and SQIVND (reference sequence). CDR3 DNA: TGTGCCAGCCAAAGAGCAGGGATTGGTGAAAAACTGTTTTTT. Translated, it gives CASQRAGIGEKLFF.

This chain links TRBV27 with TRBJ1-2; 8 bases are shared with TRBD1. Germline values: CDR1 MNHEY, CDR2 SMNVEV (reference sequence). CDR3 length: 16 amino acids. The junction had 5 bases not matched to a gene; V was cut back by 0 bases and J by 2 bases. Here the CDR3 DNA reads TGTGCCAGCAGTTTATCGGGGCAGGGGGCGAACTATGGCTACACCTTC. Translated: CASSLSGQGANYGYTF.

J is TRBJ2-3 and V is TRBV6-1; 9 bases align to TRBD2. This CDR3 spans 19 amino acids. The trim removed 2 bases at V and 5 bases at J, leaving 17 bases unmatched. Germline V gene lookup returns CDR1 MNHNS and CDR2 SASEGT. CDR3 amino acids: CASSEYGGAASGAGDTQYF. CDR3 sequence (DNA): TGTGCCAGCAGTGAATATGGGGGGGCGGCTAGCGGGGCTGGAGATACGCAGTATTTT.

V usage is TRBV6-2 or TRBV6-3 and J usage is TRBJ2-1; TRBD1 is a possible D gene (5 bases). Germline CDR1 reads MNHEY; CDR2 reads SVGEGT. V shed 5 bases and J shed 8 bases, with 16 bases lying between them. The CDR3 length is 14 residues. The CDR3 loop is CASSTYRLVYEQFF. DNA for the CDR3: TGTGCCAGCAGTACCTACAGGTTGGTGTATGAGCAGTTCTTC.

This clone came up a few times. The genes are TRBV10-3 and TRBJ1-1, with TRBD1 identical over 9 bases. Germline V gives CDR1 ENHRY, CDR2 SYGVKD. Trimming cost V 4 bases and J 8 bases; bases outside gene matches: 5. The CDR3 spans 13 residues. The CDR3 DNA reads TGTGCCATCAGTGCTAAACAGGGGGCCGAAGCTTTCTTT. It is translated as CAISAKQGAEAFF.

Note on this clone: The conserved phenylalanine or tryptophan normally closing the CDR3 is absent here, so this likely arose from a read error. The DNA is omitted, as the CDR3 cannot be located on it reliably, and the CDR3 follows TCRdb's listing. This chain links TRBV24-1 with TRBJ2-7; TRBD1, the table's D call, lacks a check against the DNA. The CDR3 spans 14 amino acids, including both terminal residues. Germline lookup yields CDR1 KGHDR and CDR2 SFDVKD. The CDR3 spells CATSDTPAAQGQPP.

The chain combines TRBV7-9 with TRBJ1-2; perhaps TRBD1 as D (6 bases). Germline assignment: CDR1 SEHNR and CDR2 FQNEAQ (reference sequence). This CDR3 has 15 residues. V was cut by 1 base and J by 4 bases, with 13 bases left in between. Written as DNA, the CDR3 is TGTGCCAGCAGCTTAGGTACAGGGCAGGGCTATGGCTACACCTTC. This codes for CASSLGTGQGYGYTF.

J is TRBJ2-1 and V is TRBV28, with 10 nucleotides matching TRBD2. This CDR3 spans 15 amino acids. The J segment lost 7 bases and the V segment lost 5 bases, leaving 8 bases of the junction unmatched. CDR1 MDHEN and CDR2 SYDVKM come from the germline V gene. CDR3 in DNA: TGTGCCAGCAGTAACAGCGGGGGGGCCCGGAATGAGCAGTTCTTC. Its translation is CASSNSGGARNEQFF.

The rearrangement uses TRBV4-1 and TRBJ1-2; D is undetermined. The length of the CDR3 is 15 residues. Germline V gene data show CDR1 as MGHRA and CDR2 as YSYEKL. Between the trimmed V and J ends, which lost 0 bases and 0 bases, there was a span of 8 bases. The CDR3 DNA reads as TGCGCCAGCAGCCAAGATACAGAGACTAACTATGGCTACACCTTC. Encoded protein: CASSQDTETNYGYTF.

The chain links TRBV7-9 to TRBJ2-2, with a possible D match to TRBD2 (6 bases). Germline V gene lookup returns CDR1 SEHNR and CDR2 FQNEAQ (reference sequence). This CDR3 region has 14 residues. V gave up 1 base and J gave up 3 bases, with 6 bases separating them. CDR3: CASSLGGDTGELFF. DNA for the CDR3: TGTGCCAGCAGCTTAGGGGGGGACACCGGGGAGCTGTTTTTT. Full variable domain (rest looked up from reference TRBV7-9 and TRBJ2-2): DTGVSQNPRHKITKRGQNVTFRCDPISEHNRLYWYRQTLGQGPEFLTYFQNEAQLEKSRLLSDRFSAERPKGSFSTLEIQRTEQGDSAMYLCASSLGGDTGELFFGEGSRLTVL.

The chain carries TRBV10-3 and TRBJ1-2; D gene unclear. The V gene lost 3 bases and the J gene lost 2 bases, with 7 bases spanning the gap. Germline CDR1 is ENHRY and CDR2 is SYGVKD. The CDR3 extends over 13 amino acids. CDR3 in amino acids: CAISDERNYGYTF. The CDR3 DNA reads TGTGCCATCAGTGATGAGAGAAACTATGGCTACACCTTC.

CDR3 region: CASNPRGKENYGYTF. The CDR3 DNA reads as TGTGCCAGCAACCCACGGGGTAAAGAAAACTATGGCTACACCTTC. V is TRBV5-8 and J is TRBJ1-2; D is uncertain. Germline values: CDR1 SGHTS, CDR2 YDEGEE. Trimming took 6 bases from V and 2 from J, leaving 17 bases between them. The CDR3 runs 15 residues.